These 9 T cell receptor beta chains share one sample of origin, sequenced in a study of blood T cell repertoires in COVID-19. This table comes from immunoSEQ multiplex PCR, and its TCRdb copy is limited to in-frame clones, with some not included. The sample contains approximately 100,000 clones, 75% to 85% of which appear only once. Sequenced material: peripheral blood. The receptors come from a man between 60 and 75 years old with acute or convalescent COVID-19.

The chain carries TRBV7-9 and TRBJ2-1; no reliable D call. The CDR3 spans 14 residues. CDR1 is SEHNR and CDR2 is FQNEAQ in the germline V gene (reference sequence). Trimming shortened V by 3 bases and J by 0 bases, and 6 bases separated the two germline ends. CDR3 DNA: TGTGCCAGCAGCTTTTCTAGCTCCTACAATGAGCAGTTCTTC. It encodes CASSFSSSYNEQFF.

The chain couples TRBV24-1 to TRBJ1-6, with D hard to call. CDR3 length: 18 residues. The ends were cut back, 3 bases at V and 8 bases at J, with 22 bases in the middle. Germline V gives CDR1 KGHDR, CDR2 SFDVKD. For the CDR3, the DNA is TGTGCCACCAGTGATCCGGCGGGAGAGGAACGACATCATTCACCCCTCCACTTT. Its protein product is CATSDPAGEERHHSPLHF.

This clone was seen a single time. V is TRBV2 and J is TRBJ1-4, with 8 bases lining up with TRBD1. Per germline, CDR1 SNHLY and CDR2 FYNNEI. The V segment lost 8 bases and the J segment 0 bases; nucleotides outside the gene matches: 8. The CDR3 loop spans 16 amino acids. The CDR3 DNA follows: TGTGCCAGCTCTAGACAGGGGCTTGCAACTAATGAAAAACTGTTTTTT. The encoded protein is CASSRQGLATNEKLFF.

The rearrangement uses TRBV7-8 and TRBJ1-4; no firm D call. The CDR3 has 14 residues. Trimming took off 5 bases at V and 2 bases at J, with 9 bases between the two ends. Germline CDR1 reads SGHVS; CDR2 reads FQNEAQ. The DNA for the CDR3 is TGTGCCAGCAGCCCATCGAGGACTAATGAAAAACTGTTTTTT. It is translated as CASSPSRTNEKLFF.

J is TRBJ1-2 and V is TRBV19, with 9 bases identical to TRBD1. Trimming took 6 bases from V and 2 from J; bases not matched to a gene: 4. Germline V gene sequence: CDR1 LNHDA, CDR2 SQIVND (reference sequence). This CDR3 has 14 residues. The CDR3 loop is CASRDRGWNYGYTF. The CDR3 nucleotides read TGTGCCAGTAGGGACAGGGGTTGGAACTATGGCTACACCTTC.

The J gene is TRBJ2-7, the V gene TRBV27; the D gene is possibly TRBD1 (6 bases). Per germline, CDR1 MNHEY and CDR2 SMNVEV (reference sequence). The germline V and J ends were trimmed by 6 bases and 1 base, with 7 bases remaining between them. This CDR3 contains 12 residues. CDR3 in amino acids: CASRQGSYEQYF. The CDR3 DNA reads TGTGCCAGCAGACAGGGATCCTACGAGCAGTACTTC.

This clone was counted between two and nine times. This chain joins TRBV19 and TRBJ2-1; 7 bases agree with TRBD2. Germline V CDR1 and CDR2: LNHDA, SQIVND (reference sequence). With 4 bases clipped from V and 8 bases from J, the junction kept 2 bases outside the gene matches. This CDR3 comprises 12 residues. CDR3 loop: CASSRLADEQFF. DNA for the CDR3: TGTGCCAGTAGTAGACTAGCAGATGAGCAGTTCTTC.

This clone has more than one count but fewer than ten. This sequence joins TRBV27 and TRBJ1-2; 8 bases are shared with TRBD1. Germline V gives CDR1 MNHEY, CDR2 SMNVEV (reference sequence). The CDR3 has 14 amino acids. V dropped 2 bases and J dropped 6; count of bases not matched to a gene: 5. CDR3 nucleotide sequence: TGTGCCAGCAGTTTAGTACAGGGGGTGGATGGCTACACCTTC. Its protein is CASSLVQGVDGYTF.

The chain links TRBV27 to TRBJ2-1; 11 nucleotides match TRBD2. Looked up from germline, CDR1 is MNHEY and CDR2 is SMNVEV (reference sequence). V lost 6 bases, J lost 4 bases, and 5 bases stayed unmatched. This CDR3 region has 15 residues. DNA for the CDR3: TGTGCCAGCAGATACGCTAGCGGGGGGTACAATGAGCAGTTCTTC. Protein product: CASRYASGGYNEQFF.